This T cell receptor beta chain was recovered during a study of blood T cell repertoires in COVID-19. At the level of the study: Donors in the United States, Italy and Spain gave samples during acute or convalescent COVID-19. In each case, the material was cDNA or gDNA derived from T cells, B-cell-depleted T cells, or PBMCs.

This clone showed up just once. In the original processing: The assay estimated nucleated cells by amplifying reference gene primers. Sequencing was performed with immunoSEQ multiplex PCR; in TCRdb, only in-frame clones are kept and a portion is missing. That table is the source of V, J and clone size, and D and trimming were worked out from the DNA. In the table there are approximately 530,000 clones, 70% to 90% of which are singletons. The V gene's germline CDR1 is SGHRS and CDR2 YFSETQ. There are 13 residues in the CDR3. The V and J ends lost 3 bases and 6 bases respectively, with 13 bases between them. Seattle enrolled patients during active infection and tracked them longitudinally.

Sample: peripheral blood. The sequence derives from a woman between 45 and 65 years old with COVID-19, enrolled during active disease. The J gene is TRBJ2-7, the V gene TRBV5-1; D is possibly TRBD1 (6 bases). In DNA, the CDR3 is TGCGCCAGCAGCTCACAGGGAGATGTCGAGCAGTACTTC. Protein: CASSSQGDVEQYF. Full variable domain (rest looked up from reference TRBV5-1 and TRBJ2-7): KAGVTQTPRYLIKTRGQQVTLSCSPISGHRSVSWYQQTPGQGLQFLFEYFSETQRNKGNFPGRFSGRQFSNSRSEMNVSTLELGDSALYLCASSSQGDVEQYFGPGTRLTVT.